This note documents a single T cell receptor beta chain sequence. Use of 60 Vbeta and 13 Jbeta primers characterized the PCR. Sequenced by immunoSEQ multiplex PCR; TCRdb stores in-frame clones only, minus some. The sample shows roughly 120,000 clones, approximately 83% of them seen only once. The sample belongs to a study of cytomegalovirus exposure and HLA in healthy donors. The ends were cut back, 3 bases at V and 1 base at J, with 13 bases in the middle. In germline, CDR1 is SGDLS, CDR2 YYNGEE. CDR3 size: 15 residues. This clonotype was sampled from a woman aged 18-29 years in good health and CMV-seronegative. Input material: PBMCs. This chain connects TRBV9 to TRBJ1-1; D not certain. This CDR3 is CASSAYGSTNTEAFF. The CDR3 nucleotides read TGTGCCAGCAGCGCGTACGGGTCCACGAACACTGAAGCTTTCTTT.